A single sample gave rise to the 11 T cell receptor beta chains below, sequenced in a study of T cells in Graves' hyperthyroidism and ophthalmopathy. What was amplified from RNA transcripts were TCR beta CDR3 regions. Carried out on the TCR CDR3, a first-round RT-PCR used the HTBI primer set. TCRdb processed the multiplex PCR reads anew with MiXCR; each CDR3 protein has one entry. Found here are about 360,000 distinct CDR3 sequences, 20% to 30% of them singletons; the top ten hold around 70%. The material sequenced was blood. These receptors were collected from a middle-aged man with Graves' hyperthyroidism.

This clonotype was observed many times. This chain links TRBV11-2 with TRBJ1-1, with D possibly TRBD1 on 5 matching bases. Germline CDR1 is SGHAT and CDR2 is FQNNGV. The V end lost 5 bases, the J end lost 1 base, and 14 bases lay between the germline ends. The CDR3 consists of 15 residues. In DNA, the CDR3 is TGTGCCAGCAGCCCATGGCCGGGGGGGAACACTGAAGCTTTCTTT. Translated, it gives CASSPWPGGNTEAFF.

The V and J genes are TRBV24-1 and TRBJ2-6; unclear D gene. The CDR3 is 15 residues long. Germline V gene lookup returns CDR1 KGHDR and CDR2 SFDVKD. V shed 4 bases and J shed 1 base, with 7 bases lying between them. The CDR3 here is CATSDPRSGANVLTF. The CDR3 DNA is TGTGCCACCAGTGACCCCAGGTCTGGGGCCAACGTCCTGACTTTC.

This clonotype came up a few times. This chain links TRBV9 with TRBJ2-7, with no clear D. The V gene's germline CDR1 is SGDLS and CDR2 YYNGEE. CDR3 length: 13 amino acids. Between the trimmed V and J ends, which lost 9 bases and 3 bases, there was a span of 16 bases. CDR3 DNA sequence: TGTGCCACAGCAACCCCAATTTGCTACGAGCAGTACTTC. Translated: CATATPICYEQYF.

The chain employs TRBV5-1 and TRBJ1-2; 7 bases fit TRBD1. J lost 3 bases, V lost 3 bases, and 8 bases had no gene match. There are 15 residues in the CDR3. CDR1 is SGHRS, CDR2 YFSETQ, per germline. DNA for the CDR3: TGCGCCAGCAGCTCCGTGACAGGGTTAGACTATGGCTACACCTTC. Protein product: CASSSVTGLDYGYTF.

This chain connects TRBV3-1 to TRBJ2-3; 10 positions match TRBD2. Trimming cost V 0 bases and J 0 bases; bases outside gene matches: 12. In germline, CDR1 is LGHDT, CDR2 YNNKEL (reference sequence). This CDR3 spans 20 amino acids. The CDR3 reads CASSQDPPLGLADSTDTQYF. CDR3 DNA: TGTGCCAGCAGCCAAGACCCCCCCCTCGGACTAGCGGATAGCACAGATACGCAGTATTTT.

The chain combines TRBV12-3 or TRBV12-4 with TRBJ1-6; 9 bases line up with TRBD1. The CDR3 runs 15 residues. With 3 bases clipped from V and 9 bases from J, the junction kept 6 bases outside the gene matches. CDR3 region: CASSFKGQGTSPLHF. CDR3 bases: TGTGCCAGCAGTTTTAAGGGACAGGGTACTTCACCCCTCCACTTT.

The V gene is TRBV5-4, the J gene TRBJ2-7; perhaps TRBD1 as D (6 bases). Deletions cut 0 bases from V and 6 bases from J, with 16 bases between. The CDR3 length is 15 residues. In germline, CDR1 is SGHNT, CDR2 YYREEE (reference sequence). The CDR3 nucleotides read TGTGCCAGCAGCTTGGTCAGGGGCGCTTCGACCGAGCAGTACTTC. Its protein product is CASSLVRGASTEQYF.

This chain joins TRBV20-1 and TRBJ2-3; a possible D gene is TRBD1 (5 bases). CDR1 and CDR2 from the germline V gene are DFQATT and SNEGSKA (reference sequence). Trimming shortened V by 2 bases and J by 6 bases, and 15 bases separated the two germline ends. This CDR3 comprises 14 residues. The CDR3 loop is CSARKNQGIDTQYF. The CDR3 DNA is TGCAGTGCTAGAAAAAACCAGGGAATTGATACGCAGTATTTT.

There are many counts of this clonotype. DNA for the CDR3: TGTGCCAGCAGGGAGGGGATGCTCTTCACAGATACGCAGTATTTT. Amino acid sequence: CASREGMLFTDTQYF. This chain joins TRBV28 and TRBJ2-3, with D possibly matching TRBD2 (6 bases). Germline V gene data show CDR1 as MDHEN and CDR2 as SYDVKM. The CDR3 sequence is 15 residues long. Trimming took 6 bases from V and 2 from J, leaving 15 bases between them. Variable domain in full (rest from reference TRBV28 and TRBJ2-3): DVKVTQSSRYLVKRTGEKVFLECVQDMDHENMFWYRQDPGLGLRLIYFSYDVKMKEKGDIPEGYSVSREKKERFSLILESASTNQTSMYLCASREGMLFTDTQYFGPGTRLTVL.

In DNA form, the CDR3 reads TGCAGTGCTCGTCCCTACAATGAGCAGTTCTTC. As protein: CSARPYNEQFF. The gene calls are TRBV20-1 and TRBJ2-1; D is unclear. Germline CDR1 is DFQATT and CDR2 is SNEGSKA (reference sequence). There are 11 residues in the CDR3. V was cut by 5 bases and J by 2 bases, with 4 bases left in between.

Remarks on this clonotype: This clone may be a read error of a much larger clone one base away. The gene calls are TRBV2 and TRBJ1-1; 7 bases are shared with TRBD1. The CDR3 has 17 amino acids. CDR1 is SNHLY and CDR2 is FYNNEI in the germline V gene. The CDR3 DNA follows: TGTGCCAGCAGTGACAAGGGGGCAATAAGGTCTAACACTGAAGCTTCCTTT. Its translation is CASSDKGAIRSNTEASF.